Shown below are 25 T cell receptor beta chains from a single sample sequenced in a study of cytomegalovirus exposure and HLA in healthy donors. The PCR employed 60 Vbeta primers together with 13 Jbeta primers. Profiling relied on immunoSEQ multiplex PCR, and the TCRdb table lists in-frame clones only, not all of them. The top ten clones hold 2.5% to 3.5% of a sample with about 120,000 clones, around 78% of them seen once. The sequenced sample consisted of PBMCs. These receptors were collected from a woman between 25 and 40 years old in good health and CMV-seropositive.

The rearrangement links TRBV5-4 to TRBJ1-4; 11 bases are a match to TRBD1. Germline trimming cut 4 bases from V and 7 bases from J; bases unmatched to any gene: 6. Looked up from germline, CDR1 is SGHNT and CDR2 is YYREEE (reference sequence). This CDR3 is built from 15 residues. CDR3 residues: CASSRGQGVGEKLFF. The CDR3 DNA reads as TGTGCCAGCAGCAGGGGACAGGGGGTCGGTGAAAAACTGTTTTTT.

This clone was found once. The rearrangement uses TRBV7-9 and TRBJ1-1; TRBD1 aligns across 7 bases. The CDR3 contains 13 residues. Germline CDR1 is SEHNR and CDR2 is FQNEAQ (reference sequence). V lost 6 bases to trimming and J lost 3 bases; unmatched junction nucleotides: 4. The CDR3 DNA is TGTGCCAGCAGACCAGGGGGTTACACTGAAGCTTTCTTT. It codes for CASRPGGYTEAFF.

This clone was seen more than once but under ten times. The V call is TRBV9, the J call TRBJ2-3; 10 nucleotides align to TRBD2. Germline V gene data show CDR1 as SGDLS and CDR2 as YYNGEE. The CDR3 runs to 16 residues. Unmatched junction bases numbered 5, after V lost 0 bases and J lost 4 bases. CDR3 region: CASSVVGAGGADTQYF. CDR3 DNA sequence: TGTGCCAGCAGCGTAGTAGGAGCGGGGGGGGCAGATACGCAGTATTTT.

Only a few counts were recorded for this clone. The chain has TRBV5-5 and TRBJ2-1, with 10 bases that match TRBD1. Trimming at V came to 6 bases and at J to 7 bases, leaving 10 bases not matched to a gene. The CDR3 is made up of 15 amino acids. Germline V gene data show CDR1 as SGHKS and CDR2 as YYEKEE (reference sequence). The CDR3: CASNRRDRGENEQFF. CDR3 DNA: TGTGCCAGCAACCGGAGGGACAGGGGCGAGAATGAGCAGTTCTTC.

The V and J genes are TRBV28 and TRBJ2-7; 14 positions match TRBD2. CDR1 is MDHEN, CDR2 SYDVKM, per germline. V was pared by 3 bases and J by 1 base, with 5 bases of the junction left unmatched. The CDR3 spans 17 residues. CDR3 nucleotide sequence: TGTGCCAGCAGTTTGACTAGCGGGGGGGCCGAGTCCTACGAGCAGTACTTC. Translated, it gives CASSLTSGGAESYEQYF.

The CDR3 protein is CASSQDWPGTGASPLHF. CDR3 DNA sequence: TGTGCCAGCAGCCAAGATTGGCCCGGGACAGGGGCTTCACCCCTCCACTTT. This chain links TRBV14 with TRBJ1-6; TRBD1 matches at 10 bases. The CDR3 contains 17 residues. J lost 9 bases, V lost 0 bases, and 8 bases had no gene match. Germline lookup yields CDR1 SGHDN and CDR2 FVKESK.

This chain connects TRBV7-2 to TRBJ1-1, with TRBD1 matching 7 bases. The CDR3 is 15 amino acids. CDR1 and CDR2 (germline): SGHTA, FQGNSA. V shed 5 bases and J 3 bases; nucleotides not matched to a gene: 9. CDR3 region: CASSRRSRGDTEAFF. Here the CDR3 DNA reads TGTGCCAGCAGCCGAAGGTCCAGGGGGGACACTGAAGCTTTCTTT.

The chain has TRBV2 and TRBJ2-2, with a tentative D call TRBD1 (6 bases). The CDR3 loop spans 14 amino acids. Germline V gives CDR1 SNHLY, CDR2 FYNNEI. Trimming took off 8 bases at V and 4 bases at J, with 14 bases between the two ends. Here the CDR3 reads CASGTGLLTGELFF. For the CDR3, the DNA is TGTGCCAGCGGTACAGGGTTACTCACCGGGGAGCTGTTTTTT.

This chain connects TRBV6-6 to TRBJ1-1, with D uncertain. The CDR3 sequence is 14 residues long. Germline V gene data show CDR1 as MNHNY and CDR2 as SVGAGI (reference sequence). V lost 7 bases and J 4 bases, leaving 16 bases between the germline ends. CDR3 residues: CASKSDGRATEAFF. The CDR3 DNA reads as TGTGCCAGCAAGTCGGACGGGAGGGCCACTGAAGCTTTCTTT.

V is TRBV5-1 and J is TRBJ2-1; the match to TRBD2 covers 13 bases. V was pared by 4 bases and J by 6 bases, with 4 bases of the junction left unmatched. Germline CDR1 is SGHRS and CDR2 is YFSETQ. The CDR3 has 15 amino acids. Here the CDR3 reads CASSPRLAGGNEQFF. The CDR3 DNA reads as TGCGCCAGCAGCCCCCGACTAGCGGGAGGCAATGAGCAGTTCTTC.

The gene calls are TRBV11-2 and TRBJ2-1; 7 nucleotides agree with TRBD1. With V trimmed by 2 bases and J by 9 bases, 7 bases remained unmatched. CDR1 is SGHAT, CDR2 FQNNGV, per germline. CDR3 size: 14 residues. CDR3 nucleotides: TGTGCCAGCAGCTTATTGAAGGGGGCCTTTGAGCAGTTCTTC. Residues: CASSLLKGAFEQFF.

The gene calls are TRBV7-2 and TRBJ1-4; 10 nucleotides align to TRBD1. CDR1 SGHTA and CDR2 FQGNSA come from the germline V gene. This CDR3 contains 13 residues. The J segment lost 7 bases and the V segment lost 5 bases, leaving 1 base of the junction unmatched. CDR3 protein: CASSRDRGEKLFF. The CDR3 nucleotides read TGTGCCAGCAGCCGGGACAGGGGTGAAAAACTGTTTTTT.

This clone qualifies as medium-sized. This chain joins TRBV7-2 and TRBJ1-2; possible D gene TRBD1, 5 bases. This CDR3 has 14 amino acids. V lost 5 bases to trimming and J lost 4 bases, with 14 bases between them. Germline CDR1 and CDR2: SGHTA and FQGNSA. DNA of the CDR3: TGTGCCAGCAGCACTGGGGGGGAGGTCTATGGCTACACCTTC. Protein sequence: CASSTGGEVYGYTF.

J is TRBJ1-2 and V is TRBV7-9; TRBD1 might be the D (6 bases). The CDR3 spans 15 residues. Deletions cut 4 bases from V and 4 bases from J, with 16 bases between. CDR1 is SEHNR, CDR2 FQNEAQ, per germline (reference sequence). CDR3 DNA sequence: TGTGCCAGCAGCTCCACTCACAGGGAAAGCTATGGCTACACCTTC. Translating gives CASSSTHRESYGYTF.

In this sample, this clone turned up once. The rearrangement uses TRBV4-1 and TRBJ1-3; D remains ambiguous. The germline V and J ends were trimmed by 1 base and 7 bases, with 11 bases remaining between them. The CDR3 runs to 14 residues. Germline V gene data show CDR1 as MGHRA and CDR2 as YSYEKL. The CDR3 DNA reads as TGCGCCAGCAGCCAAGTATCTCCGTCGAACACCATATATTTT. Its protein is CASSQVSPSNTIYF.

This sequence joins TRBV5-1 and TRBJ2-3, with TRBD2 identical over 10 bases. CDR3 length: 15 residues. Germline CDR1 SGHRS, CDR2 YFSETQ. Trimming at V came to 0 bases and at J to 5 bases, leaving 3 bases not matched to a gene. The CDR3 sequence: CASSLVSSGGDTQYF. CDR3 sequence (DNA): TGCGCCAGCAGCTTGGTGTCTAGCGGGGGAGATACGCAGTATTTT.

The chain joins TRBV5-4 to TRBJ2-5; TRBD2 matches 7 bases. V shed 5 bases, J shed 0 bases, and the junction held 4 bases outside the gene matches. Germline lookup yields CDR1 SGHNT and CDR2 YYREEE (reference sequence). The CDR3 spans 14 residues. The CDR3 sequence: CASRTSFDQETQYF. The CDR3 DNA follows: TGTGCCAGCAGGACTAGCTTCGACCAAGAGACCCAGTACTTC.

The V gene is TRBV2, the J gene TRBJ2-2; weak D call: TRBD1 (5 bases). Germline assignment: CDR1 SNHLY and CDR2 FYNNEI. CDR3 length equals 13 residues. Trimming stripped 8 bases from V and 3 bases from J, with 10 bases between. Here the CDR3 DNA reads TGTGCCAGCGGGGCGTCGCACACCGGGGAGCTGTTTTTT. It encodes CASGASHTGELFF.

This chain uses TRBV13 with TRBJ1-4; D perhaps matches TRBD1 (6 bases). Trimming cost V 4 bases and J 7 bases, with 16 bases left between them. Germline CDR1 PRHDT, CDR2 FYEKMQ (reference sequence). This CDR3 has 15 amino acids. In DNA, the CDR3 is TGTGCCAGCAGCTCAGCACGCTGGACAGCTGAAAAACTGTTTTTT. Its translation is CASSSARWTAEKLFF.

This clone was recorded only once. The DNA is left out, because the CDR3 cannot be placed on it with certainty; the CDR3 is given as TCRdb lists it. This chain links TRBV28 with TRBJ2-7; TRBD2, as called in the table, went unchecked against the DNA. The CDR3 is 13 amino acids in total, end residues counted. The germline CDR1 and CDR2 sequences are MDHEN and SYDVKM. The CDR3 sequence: CASSSSESYEQYF.

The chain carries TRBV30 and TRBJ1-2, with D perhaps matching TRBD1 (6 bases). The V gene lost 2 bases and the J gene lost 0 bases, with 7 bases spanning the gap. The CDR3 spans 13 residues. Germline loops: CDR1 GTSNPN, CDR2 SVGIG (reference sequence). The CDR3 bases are TGTGCCTGGAGTTCAGGGGCTAACTATGGCTACACCTTC. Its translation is CAWSSGANYGYTF. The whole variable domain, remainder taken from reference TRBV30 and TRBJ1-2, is SQTIHQWPATLVQPVGSPLSLECTVEGTSNPNLYWYRQAAGRGLQLLFYSVGIGQISSEVPQNLSASRPQDRQFILSSKKLLLSDSGFYLCAWSSGANYGYTFGSGTRLTVV.

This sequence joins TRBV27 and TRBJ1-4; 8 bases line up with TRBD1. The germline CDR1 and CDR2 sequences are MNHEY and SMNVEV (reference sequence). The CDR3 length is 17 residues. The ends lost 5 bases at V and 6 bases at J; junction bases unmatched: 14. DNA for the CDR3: TGTGCCAGCAGTCCCCCCCGCGGGACAGGTGGGGATGAAAAACTGTTTTTT. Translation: CASSPPRGTGGDEKLFF. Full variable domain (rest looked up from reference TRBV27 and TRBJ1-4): EAQVTQNPRYLITVTGKKLTVTCSQNMNHEYMSWYRQDPGLGLRQIYYSMNVEVTDKGDVPEGYKVSRKEKRNFPLILESPSPNQTSLYFCASSPPRGTGGDEKLFFGSGTQLSVL.

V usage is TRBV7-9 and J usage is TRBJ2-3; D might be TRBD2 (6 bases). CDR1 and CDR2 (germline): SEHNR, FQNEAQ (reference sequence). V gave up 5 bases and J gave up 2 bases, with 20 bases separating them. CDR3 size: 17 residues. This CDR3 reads CASSPRLASDHTDTQYF. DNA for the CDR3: TGTGCCAGCAGCCCCCGGTTGGCTAGCGACCACACAGATACGCAGTATTTT.

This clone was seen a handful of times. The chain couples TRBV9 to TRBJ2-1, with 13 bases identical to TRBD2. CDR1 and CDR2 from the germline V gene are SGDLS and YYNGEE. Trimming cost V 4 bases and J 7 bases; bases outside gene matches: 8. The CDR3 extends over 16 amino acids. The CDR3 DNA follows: TGTGCCAGCAGCTACCAACCGACTAGCGGGGGGAATGAGCAGTTCTTC. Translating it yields CASSYQPTSGGNEQFF.

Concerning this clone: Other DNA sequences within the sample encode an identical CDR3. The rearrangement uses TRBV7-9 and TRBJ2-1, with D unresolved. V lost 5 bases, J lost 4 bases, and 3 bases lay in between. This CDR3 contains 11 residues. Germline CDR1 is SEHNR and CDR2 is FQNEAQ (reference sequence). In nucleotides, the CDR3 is TGTGCCAGCAGCCCTTACAATGAGCAGTTCTTC. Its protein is CASSPYNEQFF. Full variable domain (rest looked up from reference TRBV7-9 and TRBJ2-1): DTGVSQNPRHKITKRGQNVTFRCDPISEHNRLYWYRQTLGQGPEFLTYFQNEAQLEKSRLLSDRFSAERPKGSFSTLEIQRTEQGDSAMYLCASSPYNEQFFGPGTRLTVL.